These 21 T cell receptor beta chains were sequenced from one sample in a study of memory CD8 T cells in hepatitis C reinfection (dated by TCRdb to about 2017). The protocol used for the library was the immunoSEQ multiplex PCR assay. TCRdb took this table from immuneACCESS and kept in-frame rearrangements with V and J called. Such tables lack part of the clones; where checked against another copy, unresolved V genes explain under half of the gap, and the rest is unexplained. This sample gives approximately 52,000 clones in total; approximately 89% of them show up just once. The biggest ten clones account for around 1% of the sample. The sample's time point label, decoded: pre-reinfection, 55 to 20 weeks before reinfection detection. Sorted cells were sequenced directly ex vivo, without in vitro expansion prior to TCR sequencing. The specimen was naive CD8+ T cells sorted from blood. The cell subset or site tag for this specimen amounts to: total naive CD8+CD45RO- T cells. These TCRs come from a man younger than 35 with hepatitis C virus infection.

V and J are TRBV12-5 and TRBJ2-7; 9 bases map to TRBD1. Germline V gives CDR1 LGHNT, CDR2 FRNRAP. The CDR3 spans 17 residues. The ends lost 1 base at V and 2 bases at J; junction bases unmatched: 9. CDR3 protein: CASGLAITGTGPYEQYV. In DNA, the CDR3 is TGTGCTAGTGGTTTGGCCATAACCGGGACAGGGCCCTACGAGCAGTACGTC.

This chain links TRBV6-6 with TRBJ2-7, with 8 bases fitting TRBD1. V was clipped by 9 bases and J by 4 bases; unmatched bases: 5. The CDR3 contains 12 residues. From germline, CDR1 is MNHNY and CDR2 SVGAGI (reference sequence). CDR3 DNA sequence: TGTGCCAGGCCAGGGGGCTGGTACGAGCAGTACGTC. Translated, it gives CARPGGWYEQYV.

The chain couples TRBV11-2 to TRBJ2-2; TRBD2 agrees at 14 bases. This CDR3 comprises 16 residues. Germline CDR1 reads SGHAT; CDR2 reads FQNNGV. J gave up 7 bases and V 4 bases, and 5 bases lay outside the gene matches. The CDR3 nucleotides are TGTGCCAGCAGCTCCTGGACTAGCGGGGGGTTCGGGGAGCTGTTTTTT. Translation gives CASSSWTSGGFGELFF.

The chain recombines TRBV6-1 with TRBJ2-7, with 12 bases aligning to TRBD2. After removal of 4 bases from V and 4 bases from J, the junction contained 2 bases not matched to a gene. The CDR3 contains 14 residues. CDR1 MNHNS and CDR2 SASEGT come from the germline V gene. The CDR3 loop is CASSVLAGGYEQYF. Written as DNA, the CDR3 is TGTGCCAGCAGTGTGCTAGCGGGAGGGTACGAGCAGTACTTC.

The chain couples TRBV19 to TRBJ1-5; TRBD1 might be the D (5 bases). The V end was cut by 7 bases, the J end by 6 bases, with 10 bases between. The germline V gene has CDR1 LNHDA and CDR2 SQIVND (reference sequence). The CDR3 covers 12 residues. CDR3 sequence (DNA): TGTGCCAGTAATTTCGGGGGTCAGCCCCAGCATTTT. Residues: CASNFGGQPQHF.

This sequence joins TRBV27 and TRBJ1-4, with 7 bases identical to TRBD1. The CDR3 is made up of 15 amino acids. Germline V gene sequence: CDR1 MNHEY, CDR2 SMNVEV (reference sequence). With 8 bases clipped from V and 3 bases from J, the junction kept 9 bases outside the gene matches. The CDR3 DNA is TGTGCCAGCCCCGACAGGGTATTAGCTAATGAAAAACTGTTTTTT. Amino acid sequence: CASPDRVLANEKLFF.

CDR3 sequence reads: CASSQDSGFNYEQYF. CDR3 in DNA: TGCGCCAGCAGCCAAGATTCGGGATTTAACTACGAGCAGTACTTC. The chain couples TRBV4-1 to TRBJ2-7, with D possibly being TRBD2 (5 bases). V dropped 0 bases and J dropped 3 bases, with 12 bases sitting between them. The CDR3 contains 15 residues. Germline values: CDR1 MGHRA, CDR2 YSYEKL.

The rearrangement links TRBV7-2 to TRBJ2-1, with a possible D match to TRBD2 (6 bases). The V end was cut by 5 bases, the J end by 6 bases, with 20 bases between. The CDR3 is 16 amino acids. Germline lookup yields CDR1 SGHTA and CDR2 FQGNSA. CDR3 nucleotides: TGTGCCAGCAGCGACCCCGGGGGAGACCTCTTCAATGAGCAGTTCTTC. Protein product: CASSDPGGDLFNEQFF.

This clone was counted only a few times. The gene calls are TRBV7-9 and TRBJ1-1, with a tentative D call TRBD1 (5 bases). The CDR3 is 13 residues long. Trimming shortened V by 5 bases and J by 1 base, and 8 bases separated the two germline ends. The germline gives CDR1 SEHNR, CDR2 FQNEAQ (reference sequence). Here the CDR3 reads CASSQTENTEAFF. CDR3 in DNA: TGTGCCAGCAGCCAGACAGAGAACACTGAAGCTTTCTTT.

This sequence joins TRBV5-4 and TRBJ1-2; D not resolved. The length of the CDR3 is 13 residues. V lost 2 bases and J lost 8, with 13 bases in between. Germline-derived CDR1 and CDR2 are SGHNT and YYREEE (reference sequence). CDR3: CASSFRGLGGYTF. CDR3 sequence (DNA): TGTGCCAGCAGCTTCCGAGGGTTGGGGGGCTACACCTTC. The variable domain in full, completed from reference TRBV5-4 and TRBJ1-2, reads ETGVTQSPTHLIKTRGQQVTLRCSSQSGHNTVSWYQQALGQGPQFIFQYYREEENGRGNFPPRFSGLQFPNYSSELNVNALELDDSALYLCASSFRGLGGYTFGSGTRLTVV.

The chain combines TRBV11-2 with TRBJ2-7; TRBD1 matches 11 bases. The J segment lost 3 bases and the V segment lost 4 bases, leaving 2 bases of the junction unmatched. CDR1 and CDR2 from the germline V gene are SGHAT and FQNNGV. This CDR3 comprises 14 residues. The CDR3 here is CASSSGTGGYEQYF. CDR3 sequence (DNA): TGTGCCAGCAGCTCCGGGACAGGGGGCTACGAGCAGTACTTC.

V gene TRBV6-5 combines with J gene TRBJ2-1, with 7 nucleotides matching TRBD2. Unmatched junction bases numbered 5, after V lost 0 bases and J lost 9 bases. Germline CDR1 and CDR2: MNHEY and SVGAGI. This CDR3 has 14 residues. The CDR3 is CASSYSEQRGEQFF. CDR3 bases: TGTGCCAGCAGTTACTCGGAACAGCGGGGTGAGCAGTTCTTC.

This chain uses TRBV11-3 with TRBJ2-2; the match to TRBD1 covers 9 bases. V trimming: 4 bases; J trimming: 5 bases; junction bases outside the gene matches: 5. The CDR3 is made up of 15 amino acids. Germline-derived CDR1 and CDR2 are SGHNT and YENEEA. CDR3 loop: CASSSGTGLTGELFF. As DNA, the CDR3 is TGTGCCAGCAGCTCCGGGACAGGGCTGACCGGGGAGCTGTTTTTT.

The rearrangement joins TRBV6-1 to TRBJ2-1, with 10 nucleotides matching TRBD2. The CDR3 sequence is 16 residues long. CDR1 and CDR2 from the germline V gene are MNHNS and SASEGT. J was trimmed by 2 bases and V by 3 bases; bases with no gene match: 4. The CDR3 sequence is CASSDDSGRPYNEQFF. The CDR3 nucleotides read TGTGCCAGCAGTGATGATAGCGGGAGGCCCTACAATGAGCAGTTCTTC.

This clone was found a few times. This chain links TRBV4-3 with TRBJ2-2, with a weak D call TRBD1 (5 bases). The CDR3 runs to 15 residues. V was shortened by 4 bases and J by 0 bases, with 9 bases between the two germline ends. CDR1 LGHNA and CDR2 YSLEER come from the germline V gene. CDR3 sequence: CASSLVQANTGELFF. The CDR3 DNA reads as TGCGCCAGCAGCCTCGTACAGGCGAACACCGGGGAGCTGTTTTTT.

The chain joins TRBV19 to TRBJ2-1, with a tentative D call TRBD2 (5 bases). CDR1 and CDR2 (germline): LNHDA, SQIVND (reference sequence). V lost 6 bases and J lost 5, with 14 bases in between. This CDR3 comprises 14 residues. CDR3 sequence (DNA): TGTGCCAGTAGGCCGGCCGGACTCGACAATGAGCAGTTCTTC. Translating gives CASRPAGLDNEQFF. The whole variable domain, remainder taken from reference TRBV19 and TRBJ2-1, is DGGITQSPKYLFRKEGQNVTLSCEQNLNHDAMYWYRQDPGQGLRLIYYSQIVNDFQKGDIAEGYSVSREKKESFPLTVTSAQKNPTAFYLCASRPAGLDNEQFFGPGTRLTVL.

V is TRBV6-4 and J is TRBJ2-3; 8 bases are a match to TRBD2. The CDR3 loop spans 14 amino acids. Germline CDR1 MRHNA, CDR2 SNTAGT. Trimming took 4 bases from V and 0 from J; bases not matched to a gene: 0. CDR3 sequence: CASSASGSTDTQYF. The DNA for the CDR3 is TGTGCCAGCAGTGCTAGCGGGAGCACAGATACGCAGTATTTT.

The chain joins TRBV4-1 to TRBJ1-6; maybe TRBD1 (5 bases). The CDR3 has 15 amino acids. Germline lookup yields CDR1 MGHRA and CDR2 YSYEKL. Trimming removed 3 bases at V and 10 bases at J, with 16 bases between. CDR3 DNA: TGCGCCAGCAGCCACCCCAACCAGGGAGGATCACCCCTCCACTTT. As protein: CASSHPNQGGSPLHF.

The J gene is TRBJ2-1, the V gene TRBV30; 9 bases are a match to TRBD1. This CDR3 is 12 amino acids long. J gave up 9 bases and V 8 bases, and 8 bases lay outside the gene matches. Germline V gene lookup returns CDR1 GTSNPN and CDR2 SVGIG (reference sequence). The CDR3 protein is CAHGQGIGEQFF. The DNA for the CDR3 is TGTGCCCATGGACAGGGGATCGGTGAGCAGTTCTTC.

The rearrangement uses TRBV7-8 and TRBJ2-1; 8 bases line up with TRBD1. The CDR3 has 15 amino acids. J was trimmed by 10 bases and V by 5 bases; bases with no gene match: 13. Germline V gene sequence: CDR1 SGHVS, CDR2 FQNEAQ. CDR3 amino acids: CASSPWGTGEAEQFF. The CDR3 nucleotides read TGTGCCAGCAGCCCCTGGGGGACAGGTGAGGCGGAGCAGTTCTTC.

This sequence joins TRBV11-2 and TRBJ2-2; the D gene is possibly TRBD1 (6 bases). This CDR3 has 13 residues. Trimming left V 6 bases short and J 7 bases short, with 12 bases between. Germline V gene data show CDR1 as SGHAT and CDR2 as FQNNGV. In DNA form, the CDR3 reads TGTGCCAGCAGTACAGGGAGCGGCGGGGAGCTGTTTTTT. This codes for CASSTGSGGELFF.